This TCR beta chain is from a study of STAT3 mutations in large granular lymphocyte leukemia. Study as a whole: Over half of T-LGLL patients had one or more immunosuppressive regimens.

General study findings and limits: In about 30% of the 18 patients, new TCR clonotypes emerged after therapy. Suggested: STAT3 mutation was not the ancestral event for these clonal expansions. Every T-LGLL patient had at least one immunodominant TCRbeta clonotype. Samples missed the first appearance of the clone.

The data were produced by immunoSEQ multiplex PCR, yet TCRdb's version contains in-frame clones alone and is incomplete. Here the sample spans approximately 7,800 clones, 91% being singletons. Only one count was recorded for this clone. Its cognate antigen is unknown. This clonotype was obtained from a man between 50 and 59 years old with T-cell large granular lymphocyte leukemia. Some clones in this sample may be carry-over from other donors' samples. Sequenced material: peripheral blood mononuclear cells.

The CDR3 spells CASSFAGKADTQYF. For the CDR3, the DNA is TGCGCCAGCAGTTTTGCGGGGAAAGCAGATACGCAGTATTTT. This rearrangement joins TRBV10-2 to TRBJ2-3; weak D call: TRBD2 (6 bases). The CDR3 runs to 14 residues. Germline V CDR1 and CDR2: WSHSY, SAAADI. The V gene lost 5 bases and the J gene lost 4 bases, with 13 bases spanning the gap.